These 15 T cell receptor beta chains came from one sample sequenced in a study of T cell repertoires in cytomegalovirus infection. MiXCR, applied by TCRdb to the reads, yields one record per CDR3 protein. The sample lists 350,000 to 450,000 distinct CDR3 sequences, roughly 20% occurring once. Sequencing was done on a sample of PBMCs. All receptors come from a human donor in good health (CMV status not recorded). Some clones in this sample may be carry-over from other donors' samples.

The gene calls are TRBV20-1 and TRBJ2-1, with D perhaps matching TRBD2 (5 bases). Germline V gene data show CDR1 as DFQATT and CDR2 as SNEGSKA (reference sequence). The V gene lost 1 base and the J gene lost 2 bases, with 9 bases spanning the gap. The CDR3 has 14 residues. CDR3 nucleotide sequence: TGCAGTGCTAGAGCTCGGGGAACCTACAATGAGCAGTTCTTC. This codes for CSARARGTYNEQFF.

This clonotype was seen a few times. The chain combines TRBV6-1 with TRBJ2-1; 15 nucleotides agree with TRBD2. V shed 5 bases and J 7 bases; nucleotides not matched to a gene: 6. CDR1 MNHNS and CDR2 SASEGT come from the germline V gene. The CDR3 length is 16 residues. The CDR3, as DNA: TGTGCCAGCAGTCCTACGGGGACTAGCGGGGGGAATGAGCAGTTCTTC. This codes for CASSPTGTSGGNEQFF.

This clonotype was counted at least ten times. V usage is TRBV6-5 and J usage is TRBJ1-1, with D unresolved. The CDR3 loop spans 13 amino acids. Germline CDR1 is MNHEY and CDR2 is SVGAGI. V lost 2 bases, J lost 1 base, and 5 bases lay in between. CDR3 amino acids: CASSYGRNTEAFF. The CDR3 DNA is TGTGCCAGCAGTTACGGCCGGAACACTGAAGCTTTCTTT.

This chain joins TRBV19 and TRBJ1-4; D is unresolved. The CDR3 sequence is 17 residues long. V lost 1 base and J lost 0, with 12 bases in between. Germline V gene data show CDR1 as LNHDA and CDR2 as SQIVND (reference sequence). CDR3 residues: CASSIGPRTATNEKLFF. Written as DNA, the CDR3 is TGTGCCAGTAGTATAGGCCCTAGAACCGCAACTAATGAAAAACTGTTTTTT. Based on the CDR3 plus reference TRBV19 and TRBJ1-4, the full variable domain is DGGITQSPKYLFRKEGQNVTLSCEQNLNHDAMYWYRQDPGQGLRLIYYSQIVNDFQKGDIAEGYSVSREKKESFPLTVTSAQKNPTAFYLCASSIGPRTATNEKLFFGSGTQLSVL.

A remark on this clonotype: Because it lacks the conserved phenylalanine or tryptophan at the end, this CDR3 is likely a read error. V usage is TRBV4-1 and J usage is TRBJ1-2; D gene uncertain. This CDR3 spans 18 amino acids. Trimming removed 3 bases at V and 2 bases at J, with 22 bases between. CDR1 and CDR2 from the germline V gene are MGHRA and YSYEKL. The CDR3 nucleotides are TGCGCCAGCAGCCACCGGGTGGTCTCGGGCAACCTCAACTATGGCTACACCTGC. Translating it yields CASSHRVVSGNLNYGYTC.

This clonotype was detected ten times or more. The rearrangement uses TRBV7-9 and TRBJ1-2, with a tentative D call TRBD1 (5 bases). V lost 4 bases, J lost 2 bases, and 11 bases lay in between. Germline-derived CDR1 and CDR2 are SEHNR and FQNEAQ (reference sequence). The CDR3 is 14 amino acids. The CDR3 bases are TGTGCCAGCAGCTCCTACCAGGGCAACTATGGCTACACCTTC. Translation gives CASSSYQGNYGYTF.

This clonotype appeared many times. The V gene is TRBV7-2, the J gene TRBJ2-3; TRBD1 aligns across 8 bases. V lost 4 bases to trimming and J lost 0 bases; unmatched junction nucleotides: 3. There are 15 residues in the CDR3. Germline assignment: CDR1 SGHTA and CDR2 FQGNSA. The CDR3 is CASSYRQGSTDTQYF. CDR3 sequence (DNA): TGTGCCAGCAGCTATCGACAGGGGAGCACAGATACGCAGTATTTT. Complete variable domain (other parts from reference TRBV7-2 and TRBJ2-3): GAGVSQSPSNKVTEKGKDVELRCDPISGHTALYWYRQSLGQGLEFLIYFQGNSAPDKSGLPSDRFSAERTGGSVSTLTIQRTQQEDSAVYLCASSYRQGSTDTQYFGPGTRLTVL.

The V gene is TRBV14, the J gene TRBJ2-1; D gene unclear. V gave up 4 bases and J gave up 2 bases, with 9 bases separating them. The CDR3 sequence is 14 residues long. In germline, CDR1 is SGHDN, CDR2 FVKESK. CDR3 DNA sequence: TGTGCCAGCAGCCCCCTCCGAGCCTACAATGAGCAGTTCTTC. Amino acid sequence: CASSPLRAYNEQFF.

J is TRBJ1-1 and V is TRBV29-1; D not resolved. This CDR3 contains 12 residues. With 4 bases removed from V and 2 bases from J, the gap between germline ends came to 8 bases. Looked up from germline, CDR1 is SQVTM and CDR2 is ANQGSEA. In DNA form, the CDR3 reads TGCAGCGTTGGGTGGGGAAACACTGAAGCTTTCTTT. Its translation is CSVGWGNTEAFF.

Details on this clonotype: The junction and the germline gene differ at one end; a read error may be behind it. J is TRBJ2-1 and V is TRBV7-9; 8 bases agree with TRBD1. The germline CDR1 and CDR2 sequences are SEHNR and FQNEAQ (reference sequence). CDR3 length equals 14 residues. The CDR3 spells CASSPGQGYNERFF. DNA for the CDR3: TGTGCCAGCAGCCCAGGACAGGGCTACAATGAGCGGTTCTTC.

The rearrangement links TRBV20-1 to TRBJ2-7, with 9 bases fitting TRBD2. The germline CDR1 and CDR2 sequences are DFQATT and SNEGSKA (reference sequence). With 2 bases clipped from V and 6 bases from J, the junction kept 14 bases outside the gene matches. The CDR3 spans 16 residues. CDR3 DNA: TGCAGTGCTAGAAGTCTAGCGGGAACCTACGTCTCCGAGCAGTACTTC. Translating gives CSARSLAGTYVSEQYF.

This clonotype has at least ten counts. The chain combines TRBV4-2 with TRBJ2-1; 9 bases line up with TRBD2. After removal of 3 bases from V and 8 bases from J, the junction contained 5 bases not matched to a gene. The germline V gene encodes CDR1 LGHNA and CDR2 YNFKEQ. The CDR3 is made up of 14 amino acids. The CDR3 loop reads CASSHHVAGDEQFF. The CDR3 nucleotides are TGTGCCAGCAGCCATCACGTAGCGGGGGATGAGCAGTTCTTC.

This clonotype was detected many times. The chain joins TRBV7-2 to TRBJ2-3; perhaps TRBD2 as D (6 bases). The CDR3 spans 16 residues. V dropped 0 bases and J dropped 4 bases, with 14 bases sitting between them. Germline values: CDR1 SGHTA, CDR2 FQGNSA. CDR3 in amino acids: CASSLAEGNWADTQYF. The CDR3 coding sequence is TGTGCCAGCAGCTTAGCGGAGGGGAATTGGGCAGATACGCAGTATTTT.

This clonotype came up a few times. This sequence joins TRBV18 and TRBJ1-6; TRBD1 might be the D (6 bases). Trimming removed 1 base at V and 6 bases at J, with 10 bases between. The CDR3 sequence is 15 residues long. CDR1 is KGHSH, CDR2 LQKENI, per germline. CDR3 protein: CASSPRARGNSPLHF. In DNA form, the CDR3 reads TGTGCCAGCTCACCACGGGCCAGGGGTAATTCACCCCTCCACTTT.

The V gene is TRBV11-2, the J gene TRBJ2-1; TRBD1 matches at 8 bases. Germline lookup yields CDR1 SGHAT and CDR2 FQNNGV. The CDR3 contains 13 residues. With 5 bases clipped from V and 7 bases from J, the junction kept 4 bases outside the gene matches. In DNA, the CDR3 is TGTGCCAGCAGCCCGGACAGGGCGAATGAGCAGTTCTTC. Translation: CASSPDRANEQFF.